These 16 T cell receptor beta chains originate from one sample sequenced in a study of control samples from healthy donors and cancer patients. This table comes from immunoSEQ multiplex PCR, and its TCRdb copy is limited to in-frame clones, with some not included. Among 120,000 to 150,000 clones, roughly 92% were seen once, and the ten largest hold 10% to 12%. Sequencing was carried out using blood. The receptors here all came from a man younger than 40 in good health.

CDR3 protein: CASSQGPRGGARTGELFF. The CDR3, as DNA: TGTGCCAGCAGCCAAGGCCCCCGGGGGGGGGCGAGAACCGGGGAGCTGTTTTTT. This chain uses TRBV3-1 (or the pseudogene TRBV3-2) with TRBJ2-2, with 8 nucleotides matching TRBD2. From germline, CDR1 is LGHDT and CDR2 YNNKEL (reference sequence). The V gene end was trimmed by 1 base and the J gene end by 5 bases; junction bases not matched to a gene: 12. The CDR3 is 18 residues long.

The rearrangement links TRBV10-3 to TRBJ1-1, with D perhaps TRBD1 (5 bases). V was cut by 2 bases and J by 7 bases, with 14 bases left in between. Germline loops: CDR1 ENHRY, CDR2 SYGVKD. CDR3 length: 14 amino acids. For the CDR3, the DNA is TGTGCCATCAGTGAGCAGTCCCCAAGGGGTGAAGCTTTCTTT. It yields the protein CAISEQSPRGEAFF.

The rearrangement joins TRBV6-4 to TRBJ1-1; D possibly corresponds to TRBD1 (5 bases). Trimming removed 5 bases at V and 4 bases at J, with 11 bases between. The CDR3 length is 13 residues. The V gene's germline CDR1 is MRHNA and CDR2 SNTAGT. For the CDR3, the DNA is TGTGCCAGCAGTTCAGGGCCGGGCACTGAAGCTTTCTTT. It specifies CASSSGPGTEAFF.

The chain uses TRBV6-6 and TRBJ1-2, with unresolved D. The CDR3 has 10 residues. The germline V gene encodes CDR1 MNHNY and CDR2 SVGAGI (reference sequence). Trimming cost V 4 bases and J 4 bases, with 1 base left between them. The chain's CDR3 is CASSFYGYTF. The CDR3 DNA follows: TGTGCCAGCAGTTTCTATGGCTACACCTTC.

The chain combines TRBV11-2 with TRBJ2-4, with D perhaps TRBD1 or TRBD2 (5 bases each). Germline assignment: CDR1 SGHAT and CDR2 FQNNGV. This CDR3 comprises 15 residues. Trimming took off 8 bases at V and 7 bases at J, with 21 bases between the two ends. CDR3 nucleotides: TGTGCCAGCCAAAATCGGGGCAGGGCAGACAACATTCAGTACTTC. This encodes CASQNRGRADNIQYF.

The V gene is TRBV6-5, the J gene TRBJ1-6, with 8 bases that match TRBD1. Germline CDR1 reads MNHEY; CDR2 reads SVGAGI. With 4 bases clipped from V and 6 bases from J, the junction kept 5 bases outside the gene matches. The CDR3 has 15 amino acids. In DNA form, the CDR3 reads TGTGCCAGCAGTTTCAACAGGGGGAGTAATTCACCCCTCCACTTT. It encodes CASSFNRGSNSPLHF.

The chain carries TRBV11-3 and TRBJ2-1; D is unclear. Germline V gene lookup returns CDR1 SGHNT and CDR2 YENEEA. Trimming took 5 bases from V and 0 from J, leaving 11 bases between them. This CDR3 is 15 amino acids long. In DNA form, the CDR3 reads TGTGCCAGCAGCCCAGCAGGCGACTCCTACAATGAGCAGTTCTTC. Protein sequence: CASSPAGDSYNEQFF.

This chain connects TRBV11-3 to TRBJ2-7; 10 nucleotides line up with TRBD1. The CDR3 is 18 amino acids. V lost 6 bases, J lost 1 base, and 15 bases stayed unmatched. Germline CDR1 reads SGHNT; CDR2 reads YENEEA. The CDR3 DNA is TGTGCCAGCAGGGAACGACAGGGGGCCGGTGAAAGATCCTACGAGCAGTACTTC. Its translation is CASRERQGAGERSYEQYF. The full variable domain, rest sourced from reference TRBV11-3 and TRBJ2-7, is EAGVVQSPRYKIIEKKQPVAFWCNPISGHNTLYWYLQNLGQGPELLIRYENEEAVDDSQLPKDRFSAERLKGVDSTLKIQPAELGDSAVYLCASRERQGAGERSYEQYFGPGTRLTVT.

The rearrangement uses TRBV18 and TRBJ2-7, with D uncertain. Trimming removed 4 bases at V and 7 bases at J, with 11 bases between. The CDR3 loop spans 12 amino acids. Germline values: CDR1 KGHSH, CDR2 LQKENI. CDR3 sequence (DNA): TGTGCCAGCTCACTCCCCGGGTGGGAGCAGTACTTC. Protein product: CASSLPGWEQYF. Full variable domain (remainder filled in from reference TRBV18 and TRBJ2-7): NAGVMQNPRHLVRRRGQEARLRCSPMKGHSHVYWYRQLPEEGLKFMVYLQKENIIDESGMPKERFSAEFPKEGPSILRIQQVVRGDSAAYFCASSLPGWEQYFGPGTRLTVT.

The chain links TRBV19 to TRBJ1-2, with 8 bases matching TRBD1. The CDR3 is 16 residues long. Germline assignment: CDR1 LNHDA and CDR2 SQIVND (reference sequence). Trimming removed 9 bases from V and 2 bases from J; junction bases left unmatched: 14. The chain's CDR3 is CASKPGRQGINYGYTF. The DNA for the CDR3 is TGTGCCAGCAAACCGGGGCGACAGGGGATAAACTATGGCTACACCTTC.

This sequence joins TRBV27 and TRBJ2-7; D possibly corresponds to TRBD2 (6 bases). This CDR3 comprises 13 residues. V lost 5 bases and J 6 bases, leaving 14 bases between the germline ends. The germline CDR1 and CDR2 sequences are MNHEY and SMNVEV (reference sequence). This CDR3 reads CASSTLLGGEQYF. CDR3 nucleotide sequence: TGTGCCAGCAGTACCCTGCTGGGGGGCGAGCAGTACTTC.

The rearrangement joins TRBV29-1 to TRBJ1-1; D is ambiguous. The V gene lost 1 base and the J gene lost 4 bases, with 10 bases spanning the gap. The CDR3 spans 13 residues. The V gene's germline CDR1 is SQVTM and CDR2 ANQGSEA. CDR3 protein: CSVEGGFGTEAFF. CDR3 coding DNA: TGCAGCGTTGAAGGGGGTTTCGGCACTGAAGCTTTCTTT.

The rearrangement joins TRBV28 to TRBJ1-2; D perhaps matches TRBD1 (5 bases). The germline V gene encodes CDR1 MDHEN and CDR2 SYDVKM. The germline V and J ends were trimmed by 2 bases and 4 bases, with 11 bases remaining between them. This CDR3 is built from 14 residues. The CDR3 protein is CASSLPGVGYGYTF. CDR3 bases: TGTGCCAGCAGTTTACCGGGGGTTGGCTATGGCTACACCTTC.

The chain has TRBV7-9 and TRBJ1-1; 7 nucleotides agree with TRBD1. Trimming took 5 bases from V and 4 from J; bases not matched to a gene: 10. The CDR3 is made up of 15 amino acids. CDR1 and CDR2 (germline): SEHNR, FQNEAQ (reference sequence). CDR3 loop: CASSTQTGLATEAFF. CDR3 nucleotide sequence: TGTGCCAGCAGCACACAGACAGGGCTAGCCACTGAAGCTTTCTTT.

This clone was detected once. The V call is TRBV9, the J call TRBJ1-2; no reliable D call. The germline V gene encodes CDR1 SGDLS and CDR2 YYNGEE. This CDR3 comprises 14 residues. Trimming shortened V by 0 bases and J by 6 bases, and 12 bases separated the two germline ends. CDR3 sequence: CASSVAGGFDGYTF. The CDR3 DNA sequence: TGTGCCAGCAGCGTAGCAGGAGGGTTTGATGGCTACACCTTC.

The V and J genes are TRBV4-1 and TRBJ2-3; 7 positions agree with TRBD2. The ends lost 4 bases at V and 0 bases at J; junction bases unmatched: 4. CDR1 is MGHRA and CDR2 is YSYEKL in the germline V gene. The CDR3 runs to 15 residues. The CDR3 DNA sequence: TGCGCCAGCAGCCGACTAGCAGGTAGCACAGATACGCAGTATTTT. It yields the protein CASSRLAGSTDTQYF.